The next 32 T cell receptor beta chains were all read from a single sample in a study of blood T cell repertoires in COVID-19. TCRdb keeps only in-frame clones here, not all; method: immunoSEQ multiplex PCR. The table records roughly 150,000 clones, over 75% of them present only once. Sequences were obtained from peripheral blood. The receptor set was obtained from a man in his late teens or twenties with COVID-19, enrolled during active disease.

V and J are TRBV15 and TRBJ1-5; D gene ambiguous. Germline V gene sequence: CDR1 LNHNV, CDR2 YYDKDF (reference sequence). Trimming removed 0 bases from V and 0 bases from J, with 15 bases in between. There are 18 residues in the CDR3. CDR3 DNA sequence: TGTGCCACCAGCAGAGATCTGTCGGGTCTCTATAGCAATCAGCCCCAGCATTTT. Translated, it gives CATSRDLSGLYSNQPQHF.

This chain uses TRBV27 with TRBJ2-1, with 14 bases fitting TRBD2. Germline V gene data show CDR1 as MNHEY and CDR2 as SMNVEV (reference sequence). There are 14 residues in the CDR3. V was clipped by 8 bases and J by 7 bases; unmatched bases: 4. The CDR3 sequence is CASLGLAGANEQFF. The DNA of the CDR3 is TGTGCCAGCTTGGGACTAGCGGGAGCGAATGAGCAGTTCTTC.

J is TRBJ1-2 and V is TRBV7-9, with 7 bases fitting TRBD1. The germline V gene has CDR1 SEHNR and CDR2 FQNEAQ (reference sequence). The CDR3 loop spans 15 amino acids. The trim removed 2 bases at V and 11 bases at J, leaving 14 bases unmatched. CDR3 in amino acids: CASSLNMDRSGGYTF. CDR3 nucleotides: TGTGCCAGCAGCTTAAATATGGACAGGTCAGGAGGGTACACCTTC.

CDR3 loop: CASSPGRTAWNEQFF. CDR3 in DNA: TGTGCCAGCAGTCCAGGCCGGACAGCATGGAATGAGCAGTTCTTC. The gene calls are TRBV11-1 and TRBJ2-1, with D perhaps matching TRBD1 (6 bases). CDR3 length: 15 residues. Germline assignment: CDR1 SGHAT and CDR2 FQDESV (reference sequence). The V end was cut by 6 bases, the J end by 7 bases, with 19 bases between.

CDR3 amino acids: CASRTEGSGELFF. The CDR3 coding sequence is TGTGCCAGCAGAACGGAGGGGTCGGGGGAGCTGTTTTTT. The J gene is TRBJ2-2, the V gene TRBV7-3, with a possible D match to TRBD2 (6 bases). The CDR3 consists of 13 residues. V lost 6 bases and J 8 bases, leaving 13 bases between the germline ends. Per the germline V gene, CDR1 is SGHTA and CDR2 is FQGTGA.

The chain links TRBV6-5 to TRBJ2-7; 7 positions match TRBD1. Germline CDR1 and CDR2: MNHEY and SVGAGI. J was trimmed by 3 bases and V by 7 bases; bases with no gene match: 12. This CDR3 comprises 15 residues. The CDR3 is CASKPGQVLVYEQYF. CDR3 bases: TGTGCCAGCAAGCCTGGACAGGTCCTCGTCTACGAGCAGTACTTC.

The chain couples TRBV2 to TRBJ1-1, with TRBD1 matching 7 bases. V was pared by 3 bases and J by 0 bases, with 4 bases of the junction left unmatched. Per germline, CDR1 SNHLY and CDR2 FYNNEI. The CDR3 totals 15 residues. CDR3 amino acids: CASSDGTVMNTEAFF. The CDR3 nucleotides are TGTGCCAGCAGTGATGGGACAGTCATGAACACTGAAGCTTTCTTT.

V gene TRBV5-6 combines with J gene TRBJ1-2; 9 positions match TRBD1. The CDR3 runs 15 residues. The ends lost 3 bases at V and 0 bases at J; junction bases unmatched: 3. Germline-derived CDR1 and CDR2 are SGHDT and YYEEEE. The CDR3 spells CASSYGTGPNYGYTF. DNA for the CDR3: TGTGCCAGCAGCTACGGGACAGGGCCTAACTATGGCTACACCTTC.

V is TRBV9 and J is TRBJ2-3; 10 positions match TRBD2. Trimming removed 4 bases from V and 0 bases from J; junction bases left unmatched: 8. Per germline, CDR1 SGDLS and CDR2 YYNGEE. The CDR3 loop spans 17 amino acids. CDR3 region: CASSLGLAVISTDTQYF. The DNA of the CDR3 is TGTGCCAGCAGCCTTGGACTAGCGGTCATTAGCACAGATACGCAGTATTTT.

Only one count was recorded for this clone. The rearrangement links TRBV7-8 to TRBJ2-1; the match to TRBD2 covers 9 bases. The V gene end was trimmed by 7 bases and the J gene end by 6 bases; junction bases not matched to a gene: 7. This CDR3 has 14 amino acids. CDR1 is SGHVS, CDR2 FQNEAQ, per germline. CDR3 in amino acids: CASTNSGRLNEQFF. CDR3 coding DNA: TGTGCCAGCACCAATAGCGGGAGACTCAATGAGCAGTTCTTC.

CDR3 amino acids: CASSSGSPLSGNTIYF. The DNA of the CDR3 is TGTGCCAGCAGTTCCGGGTCCCCTCTCTCTGGAAACACCATATATTTT. The V call is TRBV6-2 or TRBV6-3, the J call TRBJ1-3; D not certain. V lost 4 bases and J 0 bases, leaving 13 bases between the germline ends. The CDR3 totals 16 residues. Per the germline V gene, CDR1 is MNHEY and CDR2 is SVGEGT.

This chain connects TRBV5-6 to TRBJ2-3, with D possibly being TRBD2 (6 bases). The V gene's germline CDR1 is SGHDT and CDR2 YYEEEE. V shed 3 bases and J shed 2 bases, with 19 bases lying between them. There are 17 residues in the CDR3. The DNA for the CDR3 is TGTGCCAGCAGCTACTTTCGGGGTTGGCGGGACACAGATACGCAGTATTTT. It specifies CASSYFRGWRDTDTQYF.

V gene TRBV6-2 or TRBV6-3 combines with J gene TRBJ1-6; 7 nucleotides align to TRBD1. CDR3 length: 15 amino acids. Germline loops: CDR1 MNHEY, CDR2 SVGEGT. Losses at the gene ends were 0 bases for V and 9 bases for J; bases not matched to a gene: 5. The CDR3 spells CASSYSPDRTSPLHF. In DNA form, the CDR3 reads TGTGCCAGCAGTTACTCGCCGGACAGGACTTCACCCCTCCACTTT.

V usage is TRBV28 and J usage is TRBJ2-7, with TRBD1 matching 10 bases. The germline V gene encodes CDR1 MDHEN and CDR2 SYDVKM. The ends lost 3 bases at V and 0 bases at J; junction bases unmatched: 8. The CDR3 contains 17 residues. CDR3 sequence (DNA): TGTGCCAGCAGTTTGACAGGGGGCGAGGAAATCTCCTACGAGCAGTACTTC. Protein sequence: CASSLTGGEEISYEQYF.

This chain joins TRBV13 and TRBJ2-1, with 10 bases fitting TRBD2. The CDR3 spans 16 residues. Germline assignment: CDR1 PRHDT and CDR2 FYEKMQ (reference sequence). Germline trimming cut 5 bases from V and 2 bases from J; bases unmatched to any gene: 6. CDR3 DNA: TGTGCCAGCAGCCCGCAGCGGGAGGGCCCCTACAATGAGCAGTTCTTC. Translating it yields CASSPQREGPYNEQFF.

The V gene is TRBV18, the J gene TRBJ1-2; D unclear. The CDR3 sequence is 16 residues long. The V end was cut by 3 bases, the J end by 2 bases, with 16 bases between. The germline V gene has CDR1 KGHSH and CDR2 LQKENI. The CDR3: CASSPVTSGSNYGYTF. The CDR3 coding sequence is TGTGCCAGCTCACCCGTGACTTCCGGATCAAACTATGGCTACACCTTC.

The chain carries TRBV30 and TRBJ2-5, with no clear D. Between the trimmed V and J ends, which lost 2 bases and 2 bases, there was a span of 6 bases. The CDR3 has 12 amino acids. Germline V gene lookup returns CDR1 GTSNPN and CDR2 SVGIG (reference sequence). The CDR3 nucleotides read TGTGCCTGGAGTCGCAGTCAAGAGACCCAGTACTTC. This sequence encodes CAWSRSQETQYF.

The gene calls are TRBV27 and TRBJ2-3, with 8 bases identical to TRBD2. Trimming cost V 6 bases and J 1 base; bases outside gene matches: 3. Germline CDR1 and CDR2: MNHEY and SMNVEV (reference sequence). This CDR3 spans 14 amino acids. CDR3 amino acids: CASRSGGGTDTQYF. CDR3 DNA: TGTGCCAGCAGATCGGGGGGGGGCACAGATACGCAGTATTTT.

The J gene is TRBJ2-5, the V gene TRBV4-3; 10 nucleotides line up with TRBD2. Trimming at V came to 0 bases and at J to 2 bases, leaving 21 bases not matched to a gene. CDR1 LGHNA and CDR2 YSLEER come from the germline V gene. CDR3 length equals 22 residues. CDR3 bases: TGCGCCAGCAGCCAAGATCCGGCTAGCGGGAGTATCCCGCTTCCCGCTCAAGAGACCCAGTACTTC. This encodes CASSQDPASGSIPLPAQETQYF.

The chain couples TRBV4-1 to TRBJ2-7; D remains ambiguous. CDR1 and CDR2 from the germline V gene are MGHRA and YSYEKL. The CDR3 is 16 amino acids. The V end lost 0 bases, the J end lost 2 bases, and 14 bases lay between the germline ends. The CDR3 sequence: CASSQDRSSLAYEQYF. In DNA form, the CDR3 reads TGCGCCAGCAGCCAAGATCGATCCTCTTTAGCCTACGAGCAGTACTTC.

A note on this clone: One junction end disagrees with the germline gene, perhaps due to a read error. This same CDR3 is encoded by further DNA sequences in the sample. This chain connects TRBV28 to TRBJ1-4, with D maybe TRBD1 (5 bases). The CDR3 length is 14 residues. The germline CDR1 and CDR2 sequences are MDHEN and SYDVKM. In nucleotides, the CDR3 is TGTGCCAGCAGTCTGCAGGGAACTAATGAAAAACTGCTTTTT. Translating it yields CASSLQGTNEKLLF.

The chain combines TRBV5-5 with TRBJ2-7; TRBD1 aligns across 8 bases. The CDR3 runs 14 residues. V trimming: 6 bases; J trimming: 4 bases; junction bases outside the gene matches: 9. Germline CDR1 SGHKS, CDR2 YYEKEE (reference sequence). The CDR3, as DNA: TGTGCCAGCATCCCGGACAGGGAACTTTACGAGCAGTACTTC. It yields the protein CASIPDRELYEQYF.

This clone was detected only once. The chain has TRBV10-3 and TRBJ2-1; 10 bases align to TRBD2. The V gene end was trimmed by 0 bases and the J gene end by 7 bases; junction bases not matched to a gene: 6. Germline loops: CDR1 ENHRY, CDR2 SYGVKD. The CDR3 runs 16 residues. The CDR3 region is CAISESLAGESNEQFF. The CDR3 DNA sequence: TGTGCCATCAGTGAGTCGCTAGCGGGAGAAAGTAATGAGCAGTTCTTC.

V and J are TRBV7-8 and TRBJ1-6; 7 bases fit TRBD1. From germline, CDR1 is SGHVS and CDR2 FQNEAQ. With V trimmed by 5 bases and J by 9 bases, 7 bases remained unmatched. The CDR3 is 14 amino acids. CDR3 amino acids: CASSATGIGSPLHF. The CDR3 DNA sequence: TGTGCCAGCAGCGCGACAGGGATAGGTTCACCCCTCCACTTT.

This clone was counted a single time. Compared with germline, one end of the junction differs, possibly owing to a read error. The genes are TRBV18 and TRBJ2-2, with D uncertain. This CDR3 has 15 residues. Germline CDR1 is KGHSH and CDR2 is LQKENI. This chain's CDR3 is CASSPRQVNAGELFF. CDR3 bases: TGTGCCAGCTCCCCAAGGCAGGTGAACGCCGGGGAGCTGTTTTTT.

The genes are TRBV19 and TRBJ2-5; 12 nucleotides agree with TRBD2. V shed 6 bases, J shed 5 bases, and the junction held 10 bases outside the gene matches. The length of the CDR3 is 16 residues. Germline values: CDR1 LNHDA, CDR2 SQIVND (reference sequence). This CDR3 is CASSGELAGGWETQYF. CDR3 sequence (DNA): TGTGCCAGTAGCGGGGAACTAGCGGGAGGTTGGGAGACCCAGTACTTC.

V is TRBV19 and J is TRBJ2-1; perhaps TRBD1 as D (5 bases). The CDR3 sequence is 13 residues long. The V and J ends lost 7 bases and 6 bases respectively, with 13 bases between them. Germline V gene data show CDR1 as LNHDA and CDR2 as SQIVND (reference sequence). Here the CDR3 DNA reads TGTGCCAGTACCATTAGGGGCCTCAATGAGCAGTTCTTC. Translation: CASTIRGLNEQFF.

The V call is TRBV7-9, the J call TRBJ1-6; D is unclear. The germline CDR1 and CDR2 sequences are SEHNR and FQNEAQ (reference sequence). With 4 bases removed from V and 14 bases from J, the gap between germline ends came to 15 bases. The CDR3 extends over 13 amino acids. This CDR3 is CASSSPGSWALHF. Here the CDR3 DNA reads TGTGCCAGCAGCTCCCCTGGGAGTTGGGCCCTCCACTTT.

This clone has more than one count but fewer than ten. The chain employs TRBV2 and TRBJ1-6; the D is unclear. Germline values: CDR1 SNHLY, CDR2 FYNNEI. The CDR3 contains 16 residues. V gave up 2 bases and J gave up 13 bases, with 21 bases separating them. As DNA, the CDR3 is TGTGCCAGCAGTGAAAGACGGGTTAACCAAAACATCCCCCTCCACTTT. Amino acid sequence: CASSERRVNQNIPLHF.

J is TRBJ1-2 and V is TRBV3-1 (or the pseudogene TRBV3-2); D gene ambiguous. In germline, CDR1 is LGHDT, CDR2 YNNKEL (reference sequence). This CDR3 has 15 amino acids. Trimming took off 4 bases at V and 4 bases at J, with 16 bases between the two ends. This CDR3 reads CASSPDWLLGYGYTF. Written as DNA, the CDR3 is TGTGCCAGCAGCCCGGACTGGCTTCTCGGCTATGGCTACACCTTC.

The V call is TRBV12-3 or TRBV12-4, the J call TRBJ2-1, with 14 bases identical to TRBD2. This CDR3 has 13 residues. Unmatched junction bases numbered 2, after V lost 8 bases and J lost 8 bases. The CDR3: CASRLAGGDEQFF. CDR3 bases: TGTGCCAGCCGACTAGCGGGAGGGGATGAGCAGTTCTTC.

CDR3 nucleotides: TGTGCCAGCAGCCAGACGACTAGCGGCTCCTACGAGCAGTACTTC. It translates to CASSQTTSGSYEQYF. The chain links TRBV7-9 to TRBJ2-7; TRBD2 matches 9 bases. Germline CDR1 reads SEHNR; CDR2 reads FQNEAQ (reference sequence). The CDR3 loop spans 15 amino acids. The V and J ends lost 5 bases and 0 bases, in that order; junction bases with no gene match: 5.